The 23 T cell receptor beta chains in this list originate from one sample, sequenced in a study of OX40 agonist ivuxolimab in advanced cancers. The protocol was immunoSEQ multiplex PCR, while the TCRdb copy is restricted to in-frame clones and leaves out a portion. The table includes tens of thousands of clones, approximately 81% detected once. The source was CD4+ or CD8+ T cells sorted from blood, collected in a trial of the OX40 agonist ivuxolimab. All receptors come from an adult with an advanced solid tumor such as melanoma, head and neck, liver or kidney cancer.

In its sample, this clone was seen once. CDR3 DNA sequence: TGTGCCAGCAGTTTAGAGGGGGCACGAGAGACCCAGTACTTC. Translation gives CASSLEGARETQYF. The J gene is TRBJ2-5, the V gene TRBV28, with 7 bases identical to TRBD1. There are 14 residues in the CDR3. The V gene's germline CDR1 is MDHEN and CDR2 SYDVKM. The ends lost 2 bases at V and 4 bases at J; junction bases unmatched: 4.

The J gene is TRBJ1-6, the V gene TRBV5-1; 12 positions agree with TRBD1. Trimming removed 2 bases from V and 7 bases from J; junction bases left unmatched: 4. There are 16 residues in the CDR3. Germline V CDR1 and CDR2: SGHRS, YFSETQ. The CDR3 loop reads CASSFGTGGQNSPLHF. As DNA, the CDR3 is TGCGCCAGCAGCTTCGGGACAGGGGGCCAGAATTCACCCCTCCACTTT. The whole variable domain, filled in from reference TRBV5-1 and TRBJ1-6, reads KAGVTQTPRYLIKTRGQQVTLSCSPISGHRSVSWYQQTPGQGLQFLFEYFSETQRNKGNFPGRFSGRQFSNSRSEMNVSTLELGDSALYLCASSFGTGGQNSPLHFGNGTRLTVT.

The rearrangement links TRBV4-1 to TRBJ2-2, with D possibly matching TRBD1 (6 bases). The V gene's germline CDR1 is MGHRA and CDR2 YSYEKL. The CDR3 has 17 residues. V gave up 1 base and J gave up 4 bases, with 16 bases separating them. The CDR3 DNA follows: TGCGCCAGCAGCCAAGTGGTGGCAGGGGTTGGCACCGGGGAGCTGTTTTTT. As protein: CASSQVVAGVGTGELFF.

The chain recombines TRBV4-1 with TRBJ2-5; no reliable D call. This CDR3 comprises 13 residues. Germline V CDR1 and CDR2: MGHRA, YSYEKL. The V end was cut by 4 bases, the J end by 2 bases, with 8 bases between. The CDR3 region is CASSLGFQETQYF. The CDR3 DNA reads TGCGCCAGCAGCCTCGGGTTTCAAGAGACCCAGTACTTC.

The CDR3 sequence: CASSSPSGGGYEQYF. For the CDR3, the DNA is TGTGCCAGCAGCTCCCCTAGCGGGGGGGGCTACGAGCAGTACTTC. This chain links TRBV5-4 with TRBJ2-7, with 12 bases identical to TRBD2. CDR1 and CDR2 from the germline V gene are SGHNT and YYREEE (reference sequence). The CDR3 runs 15 residues. The V segment lost 3 bases and the J segment 3 bases; nucleotides outside the gene matches: 4. The full variable domain, completed using reference TRBV5-4 and TRBJ2-7, is ETGVTQSPTHLIKTRGQQVTLRCSSQSGHNTVSWYQQALGQGPQFIFQYYREEENGRGNFPPRFSGLQFPNYSSELNVNALELDDSALYLCASSSPSGGGYEQYFGPGTRLTVT.

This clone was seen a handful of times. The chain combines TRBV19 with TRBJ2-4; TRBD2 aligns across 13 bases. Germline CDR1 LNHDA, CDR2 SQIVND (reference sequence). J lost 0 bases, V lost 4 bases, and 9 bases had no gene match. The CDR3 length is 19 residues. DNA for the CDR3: TGTGCCAGTAGTAGGGACGGACTAGCGGGGGCTCTAGCCAAAAACATTCAGTACTTC. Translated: CASSRDGLAGALAKNIQYF.

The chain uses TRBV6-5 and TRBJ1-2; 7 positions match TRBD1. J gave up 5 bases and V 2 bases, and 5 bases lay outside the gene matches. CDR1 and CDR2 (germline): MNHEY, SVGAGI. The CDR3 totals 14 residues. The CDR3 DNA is TGTGCCAGCAGTTACGACAGGGCGGATTATGGCTACACCTTC. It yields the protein CASSYDRADYGYTF.

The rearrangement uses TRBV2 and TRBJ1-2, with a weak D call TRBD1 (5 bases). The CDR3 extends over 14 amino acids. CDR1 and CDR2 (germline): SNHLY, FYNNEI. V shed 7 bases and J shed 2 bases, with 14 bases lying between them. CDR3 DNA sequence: TGTGCCAGCACCGGACAACGAGTCAACTATGGCTACACCTTC. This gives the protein CASTGQRVNYGYTF.

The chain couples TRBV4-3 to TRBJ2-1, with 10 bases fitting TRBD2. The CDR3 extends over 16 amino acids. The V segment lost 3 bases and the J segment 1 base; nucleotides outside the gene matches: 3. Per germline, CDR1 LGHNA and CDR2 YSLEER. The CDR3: CASSHELAGSYNEQFF. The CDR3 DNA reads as TGCGCCAGCAGCCACGAACTAGCGGGGTCCTACAATGAGCAGTTCTTC.

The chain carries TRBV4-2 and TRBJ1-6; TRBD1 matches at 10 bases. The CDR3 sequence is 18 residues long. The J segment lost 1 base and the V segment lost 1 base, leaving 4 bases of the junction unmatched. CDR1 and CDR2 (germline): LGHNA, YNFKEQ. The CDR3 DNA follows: TGTGCCAGCAGCCAAGGCCGGGACAGGGGTTCCTATAATTCACCCCTCCACTTT. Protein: CASSQGRDRGSYNSPLHF.

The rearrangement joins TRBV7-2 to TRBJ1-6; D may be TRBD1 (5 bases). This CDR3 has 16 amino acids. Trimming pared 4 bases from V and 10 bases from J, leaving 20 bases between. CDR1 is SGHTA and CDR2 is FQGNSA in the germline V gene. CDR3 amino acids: CASSSPRGTAGSPLHF. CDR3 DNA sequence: TGTGCCAGCAGCTCCCCCCGGGGGACGGCTGGGTCACCCCTCCACTTT.

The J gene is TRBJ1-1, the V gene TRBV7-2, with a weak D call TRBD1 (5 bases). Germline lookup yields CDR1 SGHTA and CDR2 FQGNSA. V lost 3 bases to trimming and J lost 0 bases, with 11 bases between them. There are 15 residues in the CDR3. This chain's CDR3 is CASSLYDSLNTEAFF. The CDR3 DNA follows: TGTGCCAGCAGCTTGTACGACAGCTTGAACACTGAAGCTTTCTTT.

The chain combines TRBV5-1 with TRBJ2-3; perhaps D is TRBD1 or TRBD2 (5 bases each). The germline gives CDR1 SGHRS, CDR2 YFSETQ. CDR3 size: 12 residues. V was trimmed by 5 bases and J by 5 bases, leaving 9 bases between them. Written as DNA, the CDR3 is TGCGCCAGCAGGGGGGAAGGAGATACGCAGTATTTT. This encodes CASRGEGDTQYF.

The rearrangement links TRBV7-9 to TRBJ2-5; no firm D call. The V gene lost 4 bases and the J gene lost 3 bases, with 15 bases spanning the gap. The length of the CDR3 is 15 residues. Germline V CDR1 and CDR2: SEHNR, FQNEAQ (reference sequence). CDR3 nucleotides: TGTGCCAGCAGCTCTTTTCGGCAGTACGAAGAGACCCAGTACTTC. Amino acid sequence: CASSSFRQYEETQYF.

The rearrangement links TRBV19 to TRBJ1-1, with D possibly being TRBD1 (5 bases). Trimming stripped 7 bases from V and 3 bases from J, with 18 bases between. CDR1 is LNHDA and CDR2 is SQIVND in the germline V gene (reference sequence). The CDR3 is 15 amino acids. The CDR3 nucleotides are TGTGCCAGTAAGAAGGGGAATCTACGGGACACTGAAGCTTTCTTT. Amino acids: CASKKGNLRDTEAFF.

The CDR3 loop reads CASSVQAVSEKLFF. The CDR3, as DNA: TGTGCCAGTAGTGTACAGGCGGTTTCGGAAAAACTGTTTTTT. This chain connects TRBV19 to TRBJ1-4, with D possibly TRBD1 on 5 matching bases. The V gene lost 5 bases and the J gene lost 8 bases, with 15 bases spanning the gap. This CDR3 comprises 14 residues. The V gene's germline CDR1 is LNHDA and CDR2 SQIVND (reference sequence).

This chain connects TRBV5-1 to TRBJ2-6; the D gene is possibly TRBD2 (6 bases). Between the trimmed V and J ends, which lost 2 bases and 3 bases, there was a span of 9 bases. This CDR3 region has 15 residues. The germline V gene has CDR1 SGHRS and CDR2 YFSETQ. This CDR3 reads CASSFGGHGANVLTF. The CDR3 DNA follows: TGCGCCAGCAGCTTTGGAGGGCATGGGGCCAACGTCCTGACTTTC.

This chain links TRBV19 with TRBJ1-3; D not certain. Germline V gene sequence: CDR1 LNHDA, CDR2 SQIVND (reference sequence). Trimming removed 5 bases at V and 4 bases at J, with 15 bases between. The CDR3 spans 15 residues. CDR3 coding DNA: TGTGCCAGTAGTCGGGGTTCAGACAAAGGAAACACCATATATTTT. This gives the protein CASSRGSDKGNTIYF.

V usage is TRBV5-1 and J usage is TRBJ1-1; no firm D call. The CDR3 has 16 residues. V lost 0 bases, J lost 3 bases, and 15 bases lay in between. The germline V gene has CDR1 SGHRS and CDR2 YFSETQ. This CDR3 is CASSLVASLGHTEAFF. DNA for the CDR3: TGCGCCAGCAGCTTGGTAGCCAGCCTAGGCCACACTGAAGCTTTCTTT.

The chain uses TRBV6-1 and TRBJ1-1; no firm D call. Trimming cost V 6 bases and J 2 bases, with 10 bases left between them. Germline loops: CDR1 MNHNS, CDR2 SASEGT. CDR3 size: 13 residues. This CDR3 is CASSPNFNTEAFF. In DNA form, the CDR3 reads TGTGCCAGCAGCCCGAATTTTAACACTGAAGCTTTCTTT.

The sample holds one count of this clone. Here the CDR3 reads CASSAGQGWGTQYF. For the CDR3, the DNA is TGTGCCAGCAGCGCCGGACAGGGTTGGGGTACGCAGTATTTT. The chain couples TRBV11-3 to TRBJ2-3, with 8 positions matching TRBD1. CDR1 and CDR2 from the germline V gene are SGHNT and YENEEA. The CDR3 consists of 14 residues. V dropped 5 bases and J dropped 8; count of bases not matched to a gene: 9.

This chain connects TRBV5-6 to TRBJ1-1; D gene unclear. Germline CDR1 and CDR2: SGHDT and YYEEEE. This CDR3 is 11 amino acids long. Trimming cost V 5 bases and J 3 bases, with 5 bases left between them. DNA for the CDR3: TGTGCCAGCAGTCTCTACACTGAAGCTTTCTTT. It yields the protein CASSLYTEAFF. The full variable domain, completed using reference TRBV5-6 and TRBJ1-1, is DAGVTQSPTHLIKTRGQQVTLRCSPKSGHDTVSWYQQALGQGPQFIFQYYEEEERQRGNFPDRFSGHQFPNYSSELNVNALLLGDSALYLCASSLYTEAFFGQGTRLTVV.

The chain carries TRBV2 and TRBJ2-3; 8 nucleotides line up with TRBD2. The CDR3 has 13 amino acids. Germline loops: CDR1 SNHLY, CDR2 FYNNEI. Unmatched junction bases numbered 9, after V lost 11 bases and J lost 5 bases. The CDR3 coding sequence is TGTGCCGGGGGACTAGGCGAAAAAGATACGCAGTATTTT. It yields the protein CAGGLGEKDTQYF.